The following is a T cell receptor beta chain sequence with its context. This clonotype came up many times. The antigen it binds to is not known. Per-base quality was not reported, and no clone a single base away is much larger than it. Libraries were built with 5' RACE. TCRdb names Illumina MiSeq as the instrument used. Starting from the raw public reads, TCRdb applied fastp trimming at Q25, assembled clones with MiXCR and retained in-frame beta chains. Rows with one shared CDR3 protein collapse into an entry with the most common genes and DNA. For this sample the table gives some 69,000 distinct CDR3 sequences, of which around 15% were detected only once. Around 4.7% of the sample rests with the top ten. The data were taken from a study of T cells of healthy individuals (dated by TCRdb to the late 2010s). The sequence was obtained from a human donor in good health.

CDR3 reads: CASTLEGTGELFF. The sequenced DNA: TGTGCCAGCACCCTGGAGGGCACCGGGGAGCTGTTTTTT. The chain employs TRBV12-3 or TRBV12-4 and TRBJ2-2; tentative D gene TRBD2, with 6 bases matching. Including the terminal cysteine and phenylalanine, the CDR3 comprises 13 residues. Only the CDR3 part of the read is kept: 39 bases, read in frame from the first base. A distance of 10 bases separates the germline ends of V and J, which lose 7 bases and 4 bases respectively.